This T cell receptor beta chain was sequenced in a study of monozygotic twins with inflammatory bowel disease. cDNA for each sample came from eight separate reactions. After re-calling the 5' RACE reads, TCRdb lists one entry per CDR3 protein, DNA absent. Its clone listing holds 400,000 to 500,000 distinct CDR3 sequences. Study-wide results and caveats: Versus healthy twins, IBD patients showed fewer clonotypes shared with others, especially with disease activity.

As to this clonotype: What it binds is not known.

The CDR3 sequence is 12 residues long. Per germline, CDR1 SQVTM and CDR2 ANQGSEA. The origin of this receptor is a human donor with ulcerative colitis or Crohn's disease, or a healthy co-twin of an affected twin (not recorded which). This chain connects TRBV29-1 to TRBJ2-1; TCRdb names TRBD1, which stays unverified in the absence of DNA. Sequenced input: blood. The CDR3 loop is CSVGDRRNEQFF.